These T cell receptor beta chains were read from a single sample in a study of T-cell reconstitution after alpha-beta-depleted transplantation in children. MiXCR, run by TCRdb on the PCR reads, gives a single entry per CDR3 protein. The table lists around 370,000 distinct CDR3 sequences, 10% to 13% of them singletons. The specimen comprised PBMCs from the stem cell graft donor, sampled from the stem cell graft. The origin of the receptors is a human donor who donated a stem cell graft to a child with acute lymphoblastic leukemia. Both conserved end residues are part of each CDR3. D genes are given only for firm matches. Clone size is stated in some rows and not others, as once, few, many or a class when expanded.

J gene,V gene,D gene,clone size,CDR3 protein,CDR3 DNA
TRBJ2-7,TRBV13,TRBD1,few,CASKGAGVEQYF,TGTGCCAGCAAGGGGGCAGGGGTCGAGCAGTACTTC
TRBJ2-2,TRBV12-3/TRBV12-4,TRBD2,NA,CASSQAGGPVTGELFF,TGTGCCAGCAGCCAAGCGGGAGGGCCGGTCACCGGGGAGCTGTTTTTT
TRBJ2-3,TRBV20-1,TRBD2,NA,CSARDKGLADYTDTQYF,TGCAGTGCTAGAGATAAGGGCCTAGCGGATTACACAGATACGCAGTATTTT
TRBJ2-7,TRBV5-1,NA,few,CASSLGEPTFGEQYF,TGCGCCAGCAGCCTAGGGGAGCCGACTTTTGGCGAGCAGTACTTC
TRBJ1-5,TRBV28,NA,NA,CASSLGAPYPQHF,TGTGCCAGCAGTTTGGGCGCGCCGTACCCCCAGCATTTT
TRBJ2-2,TRBV29-1,NA,NA,CSVDMGTGELFF,TGCAGCGTTGATATGGGAACCGGGGAGCTGTTTTTT
TRBJ2-5,TRBV12-3/TRBV12-4,NA,few,CASRAQLQETQYF,TGTGCCAGCAGGGCACAGCTCCAAGAGACCCAGTACTTC
TRBJ1-2,TRBV30,NA,NA,CAWSVGLDSKGGGYTF,TGTGCCTGGAGTGTGGGCCTCGACTCCAAGGGTGGTGGCTACACCTTC
TRBJ2-3,TRBV20-1,NA,NA,CSANFRGGAGQYF,TGCAGTGCCAACTTCAGGGGTGGCGCCGGGCAGTATTTT
TRBJ1-5,TRBV28,TRBD1,many,CASKTDRVPNQPQHF,TGTGCCAGCAAGACGGACAGGGTCCCCAATCAGCCCCAGCATTTT
TRBJ1-6,TRBV7-8,TRBD1,few,CASRYRGKGDSPLHF,TGTGCCAGCAGATACAGGGGGAAAGGGGATTCACCCCTCCACTTT
TRBJ2-1,TRBV11-2,NA,few,CASSFNGRVYNEQFF,TGTGCCAGCAGCTTCAACGGGAGAGTGTACAATGAGCAGTTCTTC
TRBJ2-1,TRBV20-1,NA,NA,CSARGNQYNEQFF,TGCAGTGCTAGAGGGAACCAGTACAATGAGCAGTTCTTC
TRBJ2-1,TRBV19,NA,few,CASESFYNEQFF,TGTGCCAGCGAAAGTTTCTACAATGAGCAGTTCTTC
TRBJ2-5,TRBV5-1,NA,few,CASSLPPGQETQYF,TGCGCCAGCAGCCTTCCCCCGGGCCAAGAGACCCAGTACTTC
TRBJ2-5,TRBV4-2,TRBD2,few,CASSQGVAGEQETQYF,TGTGCCAGCAGCCAAGGGGTAGCGGGAGAGCAAGAGACCCAGTACTTC
TRBJ1-1,TRBV6-1,TRBD1,NA,CASSRQGKAPEAFF,TGTGCCAGCAGTAGACAGGGGAAGGCGCCTGAAGCTTTCTTT
TRBJ2-7,TRBV5-6,NA,NA,CASSSRTRIHEQYF,TGTGCCAGCAGCTCGCGGACGCGGATCCACGAGCAGTACTTC
TRBJ2-1,TRBV10-3,TRBD1,NA,CAISGGTGVDEQFF,TGTGCCATCAGTGGGGGGACAGGGGTGGATGAGCAGTTCTTC
TRBJ1-1,TRBV28,TRBD1,NA,CASRDGLGQGAKNTEAFF,TGTGCCAGCAGGGATGGTTTGGGACAGGGGGCGAAAAACACTGAAGCTTTCTTT
TRBJ2-1,TRBV9,TRBD2,many,CASSQRGGLAGEQFF,TGTGCCAGCAGCCAGAGGGGAGGACTAGCCGGGGAGCAGTTCTTC
TRBJ2-2,TRBV20-1,TRBD1,NA,CCARLPRDRGETGELFF,TGCTGTGCTAGACTTCCCCGGGACAGGGGCGAGACCGGGGAGCTGTTTTTT
TRBJ2-1,TRBV12-3/TRBV12-4,NA,many,CASNRLTYNEQFF,TGTGCCAGCAACCGACTCACCTACAATGAGCAGTTCTTC
TRBJ2-3,TRBV25-1,NA,few,CASSEFGAGTDTQYF,TGTGCCAGCAGTGAATTCGGAGCTGGGACAGATACGCAGTATTTT
TRBJ2-1,TRBV6-5,NA,NA,CASSPRLEGYNEQFF,TGTGCCAGCAGTCCTCGACTAGAGGGCTACAATGAGCAGTTCTTC
TRBJ2-4,TRBV13,NA,many,CASSPGPLGNIQYF,TGTGCCAGCAGCCCAGGACCCCTCGGGAACATTCAGTACTTC
TRBJ2-7,TRBV4-1,NA,NA,CASSQGHKGKAYEQYF,TGCGCCAGCAGCCAAGGCCATAAGGGTAAAGCCTACGAGCAGTACTTC
TRBJ2-3,TRBV7-7,NA,many,CASSLGWTDTQYF,TGTGCTAGCAGCTTAGGCTGGACAGATACGCAGTATTTT
TRBJ1-1,TRBV27,TRBD1,NA,CASSSQGMNTEAFF,TGTGCCAGCAGTTCACAGGGGATGAACACTGAAGCCTTCTTT
TRBJ2-1,TRBV29-1,NA,few,CSVEDRGGHQVYNEQFF,TGCAGCGTTGAAGATCGAGGGGGGCATCAGGTCTACAATGAGCAGTTCTTC
TRBJ1-1,TRBV5-6,NA,many,CASSLVGSGTEAFF,TGTGCCAGCAGCTTGGTGGGGAGTGGCACTGAAGCTTTCTTT
TRBJ2-1,TRBV9,TRBD2,few,CASSVEGGLAAYNEQFF,TGTGCCAGCAGCGTAGAGGGGGGACTAGCGGCATACAATGAGCAGTTCTTC
TRBJ2-7,TRBV15,NA,few,CATSSPGSSYEQYF,TGTGCCACCAGCAGTCCAGGGTCCTCCTACGAGCAGTACTTC
TRBJ2-2,TRBV5-1,NA,few,CASSLNAGSGELFF,TGCGCCAGCAGCCTCAACGCGGGGTCCGGGGAGCTGTTTTTT
TRBJ2-2,TRBV14,NA,NA,CASSQHSGTGELFF,TGTGCCAGCAGCCAACATTCGGGGACCGGGGAGCTGTTTTTT
TRBJ2-7,TRBV28,NA,many,CASSRRGWNEQYF,TGTGCCAGCAGCCGACGGGGGTGGAACGAGCAGTACTTC
TRBJ2-1,TRBV12-3/TRBV12-4,TRBD2,few,CASSPQTSGAHRFF,TGTGCCAGCAGCCCTCAGACTAGCGGGGCGCATCGGTTCTTC
TRBJ2-1,TRBV5-1,NA,few,CASSIGDRGRNEQFF,TGCGCCAGCAGCATAGGGGACCGGGGCCGCAATGAGCAGTTCTTC
TRBJ2-3,TRBV6-2/TRBV6-3,NA,NA,CASSYSIRQGSDTQYF,TGTGCCAGCAGTTACTCGATTCGCCAGGGGTCAGATACGCAGTATTTT
TRBJ1-2,TRBV7-2,NA,NA,CASSLGGPLSGYTF,TGTGCCAGCAGCTTAGGGGGTCCCCTCTCTGGCTACACCTTC
TRBJ1-6,TRBV7-9,TRBD1,many,CASSRDSANSPLHF,TGTGCCAGCAGTCGGGACAGCGCGAATTCACCCCTCCACTTT
TRBJ2-3,TRBV5-1,TRBD2,few,CASSPWTSGRFRTNTDTQYF,TGCGCCAGCAGCCCATGGACTAGCGGGAGGTTCCGCACCAACACAGATACGCAGTATTTT
TRBJ2-1,TRBV20-1,NA,NA,CSARETGARGAGHYEQFF,TGCAGTGCTAGAGAGACCGGTGCGAGGGGGGCAGGTCACTATGAGCAGTTCTTC
TRBJ2-1,TRBV7-2,NA,NA,CASSLMTDNEQFF,TGTGCCAGCAGCTTAATGACAGACAATGAGCAGTTCTTC
TRBJ2-3,TRBV7-2,NA,few,CASSPGPYTDTQYF,TGTGCCAGCAGCCCGGGACCCTACACAGATACGCAGTATTTT
TRBJ2-7,TRBV29-1,NA,NA,CSVKDAYYEQYF,TGCAGCGTTAAGGACGCTTACTACGAGCAGTACTTC
TRBJ2-5,TRBV20-1,TRBD1,NA,CSARDNQGEETQYF,TGCAGTGCTAGAGACAATCAGGGGGAAGAGACCCAGTACTTC